This T cell receptor beta chain stems from a study of T cells in Graves' hyperthyroidism and ophthalmopathy. The CDR3 is made up of 15 amino acids. CDR1 is MDHEN, CDR2 SYDVKM, per germline. The V end lost 3 bases, the J end lost 4 bases, and 15 bases lay between the germline ends. Study-level results: Before onset, ophthalmopathy was predicted by the model a median about six months earlier.

TCR beta CDR3 region amplification was performed from RNA transcripts. Primed by the HTBI set, a first-round RT-PCR was run on the TCR CDR3. TCRdb reanalysed the multiplex PCR reads using MiXCR and keeps one entry per CDR3 protein. The sample holds roughly 290,000 distinct CDR3 sequences; about a sixth are singletons and the top ten take about 51%. This clonotype was recorded at least ten times. Its antigen is not known. This clonotype originated in a woman aged 55-70 years with Graves' ophthalmopathy. The chain combines TRBV28 with TRBJ1-2; no definite D call. The sequenced sample was blood. This CDR3 reads CASSFLRPIGYGYTF. CDR3 bases: TGTGCCAGCAGTTTTTTGCGGCCGATTGGCTATGGCTACACCTTC.